Each of the 32 T cell receptor beta chains below was sequenced from the same sample in a study of blood T cell repertoires in COVID-19. TCRdb keeps only in-frame clones here, not all; method: immunoSEQ multiplex PCR. Seen here are about 270,000 clones, roughly nine tenths observed once, and the top ten hold around 9%. The sequenced material came from peripheral blood. The receptors were sampled from a man aged 40-50 years with active or convalescent COVID-19.

This chain links TRBV14 with TRBJ1-4, with D possibly being TRBD1 (5 bases). The CDR3 is 17 amino acids. Germline loops: CDR1 SGHDN, CDR2 FVKESK. Deletions cut 4 bases from V and 2 bases from J, with 17 bases between. CDR3 in amino acids: CASSPSGGGSTNEKLFF. CDR3 nucleotides: TGTGCCAGCAGCCCCAGCGGGGGGGGGAGCACTAATGAAAAACTGTTTTTT.

J is TRBJ1-4 and V is TRBV19, with D uncertain. The CDR3 extends over 14 amino acids. The germline V gene encodes CDR1 LNHDA and CDR2 SQIVND (reference sequence). V lost 6 bases to trimming and J lost 4 bases, with 12 bases between them. The CDR3 coding sequence is TGTGCCAGTAGGACCGGGTCGCTTAATGAAAAACTGTTTTTT. This translates into CASRTGSLNEKLFF.

The chain couples TRBV6-1 to TRBJ1-1; possible D gene TRBD1, 5 bases. The CDR3 covers 14 residues. Trimming took 2 bases from V and 4 from J, leaving 11 bases between them. The germline V gene has CDR1 MNHNS and CDR2 SASEGT. The DNA for the CDR3 is TGTGCCAGCAGTGAAACCAGGGATACCACTGAAGCTTTCTTT. This codes for CASSETRDTTEAFF.

The chain joins TRBV6-4 to TRBJ2-3, with D possibly TRBD2 on 6 matching bases. This CDR3 region has 16 residues. The germline CDR1 and CDR2 sequences are MRHNA and SNTAGT. Deletions cut 5 bases from V and 0 bases from J, with 15 bases between. CDR3 coding DNA: TGTGCCAGCAGTCCGCACCTAGCGAGTAGCACAGATACGCAGTATTTT. Translation: CASSPHLASSTDTQYF.

The chain carries TRBV7-2 and TRBJ2-7; maybe TRBD2 (6 bases). The CDR3 covers 17 residues. V lost 5 bases and J lost 2, with 22 bases in between. The germline CDR1 and CDR2 sequences are SGHTA and FQGNSA. Here the CDR3 DNA reads TGTGCCAGCAGCCGCCGCGGCGGCACCGGAGGGGCCTACGAGCAGTACTTC. Encoded protein: CASSRRGGTGGAYEQYF.

The chain links TRBV27 to TRBJ2-3; 9 nucleotides align to TRBD1. CDR1 and CDR2 from the germline V gene are MNHEY and SMNVEV (reference sequence). This CDR3 spans 15 amino acids. V lost 1 base, J lost 5 bases, and 4 bases stayed unmatched. The CDR3 bases are TGTGCCAGCAGTTTATGGGACAGGGATGAAGATACGCAGTATTTT. Amino acid sequence: CASSLWDRDEDTQYF.

In this sample, this clone turned up once. Sequence at one end of the junction differs from germline and may be a read error. This chain joins TRBV2 and TRBJ1-6; D is unclear. Germline V gene lookup returns CDR1 SNHLY and CDR2 FYNNEI. The CDR3 runs 11 residues. CDR3 DNA: TGTGCCAGCACGAGAGAGGAGGGAACTTACTTT. Encoded protein: CASTREEGTYF.

The J gene is TRBJ2-1, the V gene TRBV6-5; 8 bases are a match to TRBD2. The germline V gene has CDR1 MNHEY and CDR2 SVGAGI. The junction had 10 bases not matched to a gene; V was cut back by 8 bases and J by 7 bases. CDR3 length equals 14 residues. Written as DNA, the CDR3 is TGTGCCAGCGGTCGGGAGGGCTACTCAAATGAGCAGTTCTTC. Translating gives CASGREGYSNEQFF.

This chain joins TRBV9 and TRBJ1-2; no clear D gene. Trimming took 10 bases from V and 4 from J, leaving 11 bases between them. This CDR3 is built from 11 residues. The germline gives CDR1 SGDLS, CDR2 YYNGEE. This CDR3 reads CAGEVCYGYTF. The CDR3 DNA is TGTGCCGGGGAGGTTTGCTATGGCTACACCTTC.

The gene calls are TRBV18 and TRBJ2-7; 8 nucleotides agree with TRBD1. V gave up 3 bases and J gave up 7 bases; unmatched junction bases: 8. Germline CDR1 is KGHSH and CDR2 is LQKENI. The CDR3 sequence is 14 residues long. Written as DNA, the CDR3 is TGTGCCAGCTCACCCGGGACAGGCCGGAGGGAGCAGTACTTC. It specifies CASSPGTGRREQYF.

The chain employs TRBV29-1 and TRBJ1-1; a weak D match, TRBD1 (6 bases). Trimming removed 7 bases at V and 4 bases at J, with 13 bases between. The CDR3 runs to 12 residues. Per germline, CDR1 SQVTM and CDR2 ANQGSEA. The CDR3 DNA is TGCAGCGCTATGGACAGACCCACTGAAGCTTTCTTT. Translated: CSAMDRPTEAFF.

This clone was detected only once. The chain combines TRBV20-1 with TRBJ2-7; 8 bases fit TRBD2. V trimming: 6 bases; J trimming: 7 bases; junction bases outside the gene matches: 8. Germline V lookup: CDR1 DFQATT, CDR2 SNEGSKA (reference sequence). This CDR3 is built from 12 residues. The CDR3 spells CSASSGKSEQYF. Written as DNA, the CDR3 is TGCAGTGCCAGTAGCGGGAAAAGTGAGCAGTACTTC.

In nucleotides, the CDR3 is TGTGCCAGCTCACCCGGGACAGCGCGTGGCTACACCTTC. The encoded protein is CASSPGTARGYTF. The genes are TRBV18 and TRBJ1-2, with TRBD1 identical over 7 bases. V lost 3 bases, J lost 7 bases, and 5 bases stayed unmatched. The V gene's germline CDR1 is KGHSH and CDR2 LQKENI. There are 13 residues in the CDR3.

This chain connects TRBV29-1 to TRBJ1-3; tentative D call: TRBD1 (5 bases). CDR1 SQVTM and CDR2 ANQGSEA come from the germline V gene. V was pared by 5 bases and J by 4 bases, with 15 bases between. There are 14 residues in the CDR3. The chain's CDR3 is CSVYGQDFGNTIYF. In DNA, the CDR3 is TGCAGCGTTTACGGACAAGACTTCGGAAACACCATATATTTT.

V usage is TRBV12-5 and J usage is TRBJ1-1, with D maybe TRBD1 (6 bases). Trimming stripped 1 base from V and 3 bases from J, with 15 bases between. In germline, CDR1 is LGHNT, CDR2 FRNRAP. This CDR3 comprises 16 residues. DNA for the CDR3: TGTGCTAGTGGTTTGGAAAATTACAGGGTTCACACTGAAGCTTTCTTT. It codes for CASGLENYRVHTEAFF.

Details on this clone: The same CDR3 can be traced to other DNA sequences in this sample. The chain carries TRBV3-1 (or the pseudogene TRBV3-2) and TRBJ1-1; D is unresolved. Germline CDR1 and CDR2: LGHDT and YNNKEL (reference sequence). Trimming removed 3 bases from V and 3 bases from J, with 5 bases in between. This CDR3 region has 12 residues. The CDR3 region has the DNA TGTGCCAGCAGCCAGAGAGACACTGAAGCTTTCTTT. Translating gives CASSQRDTEAFF.

The CDR3 reads CATSRQGAMSQPQHF. CDR3 bases: TGTGCCACCAGCAGACAGGGGGCGATGAGTCAGCCCCAGCATTTT. The chain employs TRBV15 and TRBJ1-5; 8 positions agree with TRBD1. This CDR3 is 15 amino acids long. V was clipped by 2 bases and J by 6 bases; unmatched bases: 6. In germline, CDR1 is LNHNV, CDR2 YYDKDF (reference sequence).

This rearrangement joins TRBV29-1 to TRBJ2-5; TRBD1 is a possible D gene (5 bases). Germline CDR1 reads SQVTM; CDR2 reads ANQGSEA. CDR3 size: 12 residues. CDR3 coding DNA: TGCAGTTCTCTACAGGCGAAAGAGACCCAGTACTTC. Translating it yields CSSLQAKETQYF.

The chain uses TRBV25-1 and TRBJ1-2; tentatively, D is TRBD1 (5 bases). V shed 3 bases and J shed 2 bases, with 10 bases lying between them. The CDR3 length is 14 residues. Germline values: CDR1 MGHDK, CDR2 SYGVNS. The CDR3 coding sequence is TGTGCCAGCAGTGATTGGACAATAAACTATGGCTACACCTTC. Amino acids: CASSDWTINYGYTF.

This rearrangement joins TRBV15 to TRBJ1-2; 7 bases are shared with TRBD1. Trimming at V came to 3 bases and at J to 8 bases, leaving 9 bases not matched to a gene. Germline V gene lookup returns CDR1 LNHNV and CDR2 YYDKDF (reference sequence). This CDR3 spans 14 amino acids. This CDR3 reads CATSSSGTVHGYTF. The CDR3 region has the DNA TGTGCCACCAGCAGCTCTGGGACAGTGCACGGCTACACCTTC.

The rearrangement links TRBV7-9 to TRBJ2-2, with 8 bases lining up with TRBD1. CDR1 is SEHNR and CDR2 is FQNEAQ in the germline V gene (reference sequence). This CDR3 has 15 residues. J was trimmed by 2 bases and V by 5 bases; bases with no gene match: 4. CDR3 protein: CASSPGQVNTGELFF. The CDR3 nucleotides are TGTGCCAGCAGCCCGGGACAGGTAAACACCGGGGAGCTGTTTTTT.

The J gene is TRBJ1-1, the V gene TRBV7-6, with D possibly being TRBD1 (6 bases). CDR1 and CDR2 (germline): SGHVS, FNYEAQ. This CDR3 spans 16 amino acids. V shed 5 bases and J shed 5 bases, with 21 bases lying between them. CDR3 coding DNA: TGTGCCAGCAGCCCCTGGGACCCAGGGCAGGGGACTGAAGCTTTCTTT. Residues: CASSPWDPGQGTEAFF. Drawing the rest from reference TRBV7-6 and TRBJ1-1, the complete variable domain is GAGVSQSPRYKVTKRGQDVALRCDPISGHVSLYWYRQALGQGPEFLTYFNYEAQQDKSGLPNDRFSAERPEGSISTLTIQRTEQRDSAMYRCASSPWDPGQGTEAFFGQGTRLTVV.

Many counts were recorded for this clone. The chain combines TRBV28 with TRBJ2-2; 8 bases align to TRBD1. CDR3 size: 18 residues. Trimming cost V 3 bases and J 4 bases; bases outside gene matches: 13. Germline V gene sequence: CDR1 MDHEN, CDR2 SYDVKM. Here the CDR3 DNA reads TGTGCCAGCAGTTTTCTTCCCGGACAGGGCTCGAGCACCGGGGAGCTGTTTTTT. Translated, it gives CASSFLPGQGSSTGELFF.

The rearrangement joins TRBV28 to TRBJ2-7; D gene unclear. V lost 5 bases and J 2 bases, leaving 4 bases between the germline ends. The CDR3 spans 11 residues. In germline, CDR1 is MDHEN, CDR2 SYDVKM. The CDR3 sequence: CASSHTYEQYF. The CDR3 region has the DNA TGTGCCAGCAGTCACACCTACGAGCAGTACTTC.

The chain joins TRBV5-5 to TRBJ1-4; 7 positions match TRBD1. Germline loops: CDR1 SGHKS, CDR2 YYEKEE (reference sequence). The ends lost 0 bases at V and 1 base at J; junction bases unmatched: 0. The length of the CDR3 is 15 residues. CDR3 nucleotide sequence: TGTGCCAGCAGCTTGGGACAGGGAACTAATGAAAAACTGTTTTTT. This translates into CASSLGQGTNEKLFF.

The chain recombines TRBV9 with TRBJ2-1; 9 bases agree with TRBD2. CDR3 size: 16 residues. V shed 0 bases, J shed 4 bases, and the junction held 5 bases outside the gene matches. CDR1 SGDLS and CDR2 YYNGEE come from the germline V gene. The CDR3 nucleotides are TGTGCCAGCAGCGTAGTCGCGGGGGGGTCATACAATGAGCAGTTCTTC. Encoded protein: CASSVVAGGSYNEQFF.

The chain employs TRBV4-1 and TRBJ2-1, with 14 bases that match TRBD2. Per germline, CDR1 MGHRA and CDR2 YSYEKL. The CDR3 loop spans 17 amino acids. Losses at the gene ends were 1 base for V and 7 bases for J; bases not matched to a gene: 6. The CDR3, as DNA: TGCGCCAGCAGCCAAGGCGGAGGGACTAGCGGGAGAAATGAGCAGTTCTTC. Translated: CASSQGGGTSGRNEQFF.

The V and J genes are TRBV6-5 and TRBJ1-3; D not certain. Germline V gene data show CDR1 as MNHEY and CDR2 as SVGAGI. This CDR3 has 13 residues. Between the trimmed V and J ends, which lost 8 bases and 0 bases, there was a span of 8 bases. The CDR3 region has the DNA TGTGCCAGCGAAAGCCCCTCTGGAAACACCATATATTTT. Translated: CASESPSGNTIYF.

The sample holds one count of this clone. The chain couples TRBV3-1 (or the pseudogene TRBV3-2) to TRBJ2-3; D call uncertain. Germline V CDR1 and CDR2: LGHDT, YNNKEL (reference sequence). Trimming removed 0 bases from V and 6 bases from J, with 4 bases in between. The CDR3 covers 12 residues. CDR3 nucleotides: TGTGCCAGCAGCCAAGACTTGGATACGCAGTATTTT. It encodes CASSQDLDTQYF.

The chain recombines TRBV7-7 with TRBJ2-5, with 8 bases fitting TRBD2. The junction had 9 bases not matched to a gene; V was cut back by 5 bases and J by 4 bases. CDR3 size: 15 residues. Per germline, CDR1 SSHAT and CDR2 FNYEAQ (reference sequence). CDR3 in DNA: TGTGCCAGCAGCCCAAACGGACGGGGGGGAGAGACCCAGTACTTC. Protein: CASSPNGRGGETQYF. Complete variable domain (other parts from reference TRBV7-7 and TRBJ2-5): GAGVSQSPRYKVTKRGQDVTLRCDPISSHATLYWYQQALGQGPEFLTYFNYEAQPDKSGLPSDRFSAERPEGSISTLTIQRTEQRDSAMYRCASSPNGRGGETQYFGPGTRLLVL.

The chain joins TRBV15 to TRBJ2-1; 8 bases map to TRBD2. V dropped 2 bases and J dropped 9; count of bases not matched to a gene: 9. Germline V gene sequence: CDR1 LNHNV, CDR2 YYDKDF (reference sequence). The CDR3 spans 15 residues. The CDR3 nucleotides are TGTGCCACCAGCAGAATCAGCGGGGGCCCCGGTGAGCAGTTCTTC. Its translation: CATSRISGGPGEQFF.

This chain uses TRBV10-3 with TRBJ1-2, with D unclear. This CDR3 region has 13 residues. V was pared by 2 bases and J by 2 bases, with 6 bases between. Looked up from germline, CDR1 is ENHRY and CDR2 is SYGVKD. CDR3 DNA sequence: TGTGCCATCAGTGAGGGAGAAAACTATGGCTACACCTTC. Translated: CAISEGENYGYTF.